These 20 T cell receptor beta chains came from one sample sequenced in a study of OX40 agonist ivuxolimab in advanced cancers. Data came from immunoSEQ multiplex PCR; TCRdb stores just in-frame clones and leaves some out. The sample holds tens of thousands of clones, roughly 80% seen once. The material was CD4+ or CD8+ T cells sorted from blood, obtained in a trial of the OX40 agonist ivuxolimab. The source is an adult with an advanced solid tumor such as melanoma, head and neck, liver or kidney cancer.

In its sample, this clone was seen once. This rearrangement joins TRBV27 to TRBJ2-3, with 8 nucleotides matching TRBD2. Germline V gene data show CDR1 as MNHEY and CDR2 as SMNVEV (reference sequence). There are 19 residues in the CDR3. J was trimmed by 0 bases and V by 3 bases; bases with no gene match: 14. The CDR3: CASSLGGQVAGSSTDTQYF. The CDR3 DNA reads as TGTGCCAGCAGTTTGGGGGGGCAGGTAGCGGGGTCTAGCACAGATACGCAGTATTTT.

V is TRBV7-2 and J is TRBJ2-1, with 10 bases aligning to TRBD2. The V gene end was trimmed by 4 bases and the J gene end by 0 bases; junction bases not matched to a gene: 3. This CDR3 has 16 amino acids. Germline CDR1 is SGHTA and CDR2 is FQGNSA. In DNA form, the CDR3 reads TGTGCCAGCAGCTCAGGGACTAGCGTCTCCTACAATGAGCAGTTCTTC. It yields the protein CASSSGTSVSYNEQFF.

The chain combines TRBV7-3 with TRBJ2-7, with unresolved D. The germline V gene has CDR1 SGHTA and CDR2 FQGTGA. This CDR3 spans 15 amino acids. V gave up 2 bases and J gave up 3 bases, with 14 bases separating them. The DNA of the CDR3 is TGTGCCAGCAGCTTAGGTGGCGGAGCCTTCTACGAGCAGTACTTC. It encodes CASSLGGGAFYEQYF.

V usage is TRBV6-1 and J usage is TRBJ1-5; 8 bases are a match to TRBD1. CDR1 is MNHNS, CDR2 SASEGT, per germline. With V trimmed by 5 bases and J by 5 bases, 5 bases remained unmatched. The CDR3 loop spans 14 amino acids. The CDR3 loop reads CASSKDREDQPQHF. CDR3 in DNA: TGTGCCAGCAGTAAGGACAGGGAGGATCAGCCCCAGCATTTT.

This chain joins TRBV25-1 and TRBJ2-7; no definite D call. The V and J ends lost 4 bases and 2 bases respectively, with 18 bases between them. The length of the CDR3 is 16 residues. The germline gives CDR1 MGHDK, CDR2 SYGVNS. For the CDR3, the DNA is TGTGCCAGCAGTGCCGCAAGGACCCATTGGCCCTACGAGCAGTACTTC. This gives the protein CASSAARTHWPYEQYF.

V and J are TRBV6-1 and TRBJ1-1; D unclear. V was shortened by 7 bases and J by 0 bases, with 9 bases between the two germline ends. Per germline, CDR1 MNHNS and CDR2 SASEGT. The CDR3 totals 13 residues. CDR3 sequence: CASNGIMNTEAFF. Here the CDR3 DNA reads TGTGCCAGCAATGGGATCATGAACACTGAAGCTTTCTTT.

The gene calls are TRBV4-3 and TRBJ1-1, with D unresolved. The ends were cut back, 3 bases at V and 3 bases at J, with 11 bases in the middle. Per germline, CDR1 LGHNA and CDR2 YSLEER. This CDR3 is built from 14 residues. CDR3 amino acids: CASSQDQVYTEAFF. CDR3 nucleotide sequence: TGCGCCAGCAGCCAGGATCAGGTATACACTGAAGCTTTCTTT.

This clone has a handful of counts. This sequence joins TRBV4-1 and TRBJ2-5; D not certain. This CDR3 comprises 16 residues. Germline V gene data show CDR1 as MGHRA and CDR2 as YSYEKL. Trimming took off 1 base at V and 0 bases at J, with 12 bases between the two ends. The CDR3 nucleotides read TGCGCCAGCAGCCAAGTGGTGGGCAGTGACCAAGAGACCCAGTACTTC. Residues: CASSQVVGSDQETQYF.

The chain joins TRBV6-6 to TRBJ1-4; no firm D call. The CDR3 sequence is 16 residues long. V was cut by 3 bases and J by 0 bases, with 11 bases left in between. Germline-derived CDR1 and CDR2 are MNHNY and SVGAGI (reference sequence). The CDR3: CASSYGMKATNEKLFF. DNA for the CDR3: TGTGCCAGCAGTTATGGCATGAAGGCAACTAATGAAAAACTGTTTTTT.

CDR3 nucleotide sequence: TGTGCCAGCAGCGTAGGAATACCTTCCACAGATACGCAGTATTTT. Its translation is CASSVGIPSTDTQYF. V and J are TRBV9 and TRBJ2-3; D gene ambiguous. The V end was cut by 0 bases, the J end by 2 bases, with 10 bases between. The CDR3 extends over 15 amino acids. Per germline, CDR1 SGDLS and CDR2 YYNGEE. Full variable domain (rest looked up from reference TRBV9 and TRBJ2-3): DSGVTQTPKHLITATGQRVTLRCSPRSGDLSVYWYQQSLDQGLQFLIQYYNGEERAKGNILERFSAQQFPDLHSELNLSSLELGDSALYFCASSVGIPSTDTQYFGPGTRLTVL.

The V and J genes are TRBV6-1 and TRBJ1-5; possibly TRBD1 for D (5 bases). CDR1 and CDR2 (germline): MNHNS, SASEGT. Trimming removed 1 base at V and 6 bases at J, with 19 bases between. CDR3 length equals 17 residues. The CDR3 DNA reads TGTGCCAGCAGTGAAGGGGTCGGCGGGGGGATGGGTCAGCCCCAGCATTTT. This sequence encodes CASSEGVGGGMGQPQHF.

The chain links TRBV28 to TRBJ2-4; a possible D gene is TRBD2 (7 bases). The V gene lost 4 bases and the J gene lost 0 bases, with 16 bases spanning the gap. The CDR3 is made up of 17 amino acids. Germline loops: CDR1 MDHEN, CDR2 SYDVKM. CDR3 in amino acids: CASSSHRGAVAKNIQYF. In DNA form, the CDR3 reads TGTGCCAGCAGTTCTCACCGGGGGGCAGTAGCCAAAAACATTCAGTACTTC.

The count of this clone is one. The J gene is TRBJ2-1, the V gene TRBV20-1; D unclear. The CDR3 has 10 residues. CDR1 is DFQATT, CDR2 SNEGSKA, per germline (reference sequence). V was clipped by 1 base and J by 7 bases, with 2 bases between them. The CDR3 loop reads CSARVNEQFF. The CDR3, as DNA: TGCAGTGCTAGAGTAAATGAGCAGTTCTTC.

V and J are TRBV9 and TRBJ1-1; D remains unclear. Germline CDR1 and CDR2: SGDLS and YYNGEE. This CDR3 is built from 15 residues. Trimming stripped 0 bases from V and 3 bases from J, with 12 bases between. CDR3 amino acids: CASSVAAGRDTEAFF. The CDR3, as DNA: TGTGCCAGCAGCGTAGCTGCGGGGAGGGACACTGAAGCTTTCTTT. The variable domain in full, with the rest retrieved from reference TRBV9 and TRBJ1-1, is DSGVTQTPKHLITATGQRVTLRCSPRSGDLSVYWYQQSLDQGLQFLIQYYNGEERAKGNILERFSAQQFPDLHSELNLSSLELGDSALYFCASSVAAGRDTEAFFGQGTRLTVV.

This clone was found a few times. The chain joins TRBV23-1 to TRBJ2-5; D is perhaps TRBD2 (5 bases). TRBV23-1 qualifies as an ORF whose function is uncertain. V dropped 3 bases and J dropped 5 bases, with 16 bases sitting between them. The CDR3 loop spans 15 amino acids. The CDR3, as DNA: TGCGCCAGCAGTCAGTCCGAGGGTGCAATTGAGACCCAGTACTTC. Protein sequence: CASSQSEGAIETQYF.

This clone was observed a few times. This chain connects TRBV6-1 to TRBJ2-7; TRBD1 matches at 9 bases. Germline V gene lookup returns CDR1 MNHNS and CDR2 SASEGT. The CDR3 runs 16 residues. V lost 2 bases to trimming and J lost 6 bases; unmatched junction nucleotides: 11. CDR3 loop: CASSEIGGGQGSEQYF. The CDR3 DNA reads TGTGCCAGCAGTGAAATAGGGGGGGGACAGGGTTCCGAGCAGTACTTC.

The chain uses TRBV30 and TRBJ1-5; no firm D call. Trimming stripped 3 bases from V and 4 bases from J, with 10 bases between. The CDR3 has 13 amino acids. Germline assignment: CDR1 GTSNPN and CDR2 SVGIG (reference sequence). CDR3 residues: CAWSTSPNQPQHF. The CDR3 bases are TGTGCCTGGAGCACCAGCCCTAATCAGCCCCAGCATTTT. Full variable domain (missing parts from reference TRBV30 and TRBJ1-5): SQTIHQWPATLVQPVGSPLSLECTVEGTSNPNLYWYRQAAGRGLQLLFYSVGIGQISSEVPQNLSASRPQDRQFILSSKKLLLSDSGFYLCAWSTSPNQPQHFGDGTRLSIL.

The chain carries TRBV15 and TRBJ2-5; 9 bases are a match to TRBD1. CDR3 length: 13 residues. The V segment lost 6 bases and the J segment 4 bases; nucleotides outside the gene matches: 3. Germline CDR1 LNHNV, CDR2 YYDKDF (reference sequence). CDR3 coding DNA: TGTGCCACCAGTGGACAGGGGAGAGAGACCCAGTACTTC. Its translation is CATSGQGRETQYF.

The count of this clone is one. This chain connects TRBV27 to TRBJ2-3; D unclear. Trimming shortened V by 11 bases and J by 0 bases, and 12 bases separated the two germline ends. CDR1 and CDR2 from the germline V gene are MNHEY and SMNVEV (reference sequence). CDR3 length equals 13 residues. CDR3 sequence: CAVVKGSTDTQYF. The CDR3 region has the DNA TGTGCCGTGGTTAAGGGCAGCACAGATACGCAGTATTTT.

V usage is TRBV7-8 and J usage is TRBJ2-5; D gene unclear. The CDR3 length is 13 residues. Deletions cut 1 base from V and 0 bases from J, with 3 bases between. The germline gives CDR1 SGHVS, CDR2 FQNEAQ. DNA of the CDR3: TGTGCCAGCAGCTTAGTCCACCAAGAGACCCAGTACTTC. Its translation is CASSLVHQETQYF.